The 7 T cell receptor beta chains given below trace back to one sample, sequenced in a study of blood T cell repertoires in COVID-19. Data came from immunoSEQ multiplex PCR; TCRdb stores just in-frame clones and leaves some out. This sample yields some 28,000 clones, of which approximately 88% are seen a single time; 2% to 3% belongs to the top ten. Material: peripheral blood. These receptors were collected from a human donor in a cohort sampled during active COVID-19.

The rearrangement uses TRBV5-1 and TRBJ2-3; TRBD2 aligns across 10 bases. V lost 5 bases and J lost 9; bases outside the gene matches: 6. This CDR3 has 13 residues. The germline gives CDR1 SGHRS, CDR2 YFSETQ. The CDR3 reads CASRSLAGETQYF. The CDR3, as DNA: TGCGCCAGCAGATCTCTAGCGGGGGAGACGCAGTATTTT.

There are a few counts of this clone. J is TRBJ1-5 and V is TRBV7-9; perhaps TRBD1 as D (5 bases). Germline CDR1 is SEHNR and CDR2 is FQNEAQ (reference sequence). This CDR3 has 15 amino acids. V gave up 7 bases and J gave up 11 bases, with 24 bases separating them. The CDR3, as DNA: TGTGCCAGCACTGCGTCCGGGGGGGACCCTTTGTCCCAGCATTTT. Its translation is CASTASGGDPLSQHF.

This rearrangement joins TRBV5-4 to TRBJ2-7; 8 bases line up with TRBD1. CDR1 and CDR2 from the germline V gene are SGHNT and YYREEE (reference sequence). Trimming cost V 4 bases and J 7 bases; bases outside gene matches: 7. This CDR3 is built from 13 residues. This chain's CDR3 is CASSRTGLAEQYF. In DNA form, the CDR3 reads TGTGCCAGCAGCAGGACAGGGTTGGCGGAGCAGTACTTC.

This chain links TRBV5-1 with TRBJ2-5; the D gene is possibly TRBD1 (6 bases). The germline CDR1 and CDR2 sequences are SGHRS and YFSETQ. There are 13 residues in the CDR3. CDR3 sequence (DNA): TGCGGTACCAGACAGGCTAACCAAGAGACCCAGTACTTC. Protein: CGTRQANQETQYF.

The chain couples TRBV19 to TRBJ1-2; possibly TRBD1 for D (5 bases). Trimming removed 7 bases from V and 4 bases from J, with 19 bases in between. CDR3 length equals 15 residues. Germline V gene data show CDR1 as LNHDA and CDR2 as SQIVND (reference sequence). The CDR3 loop is CASTPPAGGPYGYTF. The CDR3 DNA reads TGTGCCAGTACCCCCCCTGCGGGGGGACCCTATGGCTACACCTTC.

This chain links TRBV7-9 with TRBJ2-4, with D maybe TRBD2 (6 bases). The ends were cut back, 5 bases at V and 11 bases at J, with 16 bases in the middle. In germline, CDR1 is SEHNR, CDR2 FQNEAQ (reference sequence). The CDR3 loop spans 13 amino acids. The chain's CDR3 is CASSTRMEGVQYF. CDR3 DNA sequence: TGTGCCAGCAGCACCCGAATGGAGGGAGTTCAGTACTTC. Full variable domain (missing parts from reference TRBV7-9 and TRBJ2-4): DTGVSQNPRHKITKRGQNVTFRCDPISEHNRLYWYRQTLGQGPEFLTYFQNEAQLEKSRLLSDRFSAERPKGSFSTLEIQRTEQGDSAMYLCASSTRMEGVQYFGAGTRLSVL.

CDR3 DNA: TGTGCCAGCGGGCCCCGGACAGGTGACACAGATACGCAGTATTTT. Its protein is CASGPRTGDTDTQYF. The chain recombines TRBV4-2 with TRBJ2-3; the match to TRBD1 covers 7 bases. The CDR3 runs to 15 residues. CDR1 is LGHNA, CDR2 YNFKEQ, per germline. V trimming: 8 bases; J trimming: 2 bases; junction bases outside the gene matches: 10.